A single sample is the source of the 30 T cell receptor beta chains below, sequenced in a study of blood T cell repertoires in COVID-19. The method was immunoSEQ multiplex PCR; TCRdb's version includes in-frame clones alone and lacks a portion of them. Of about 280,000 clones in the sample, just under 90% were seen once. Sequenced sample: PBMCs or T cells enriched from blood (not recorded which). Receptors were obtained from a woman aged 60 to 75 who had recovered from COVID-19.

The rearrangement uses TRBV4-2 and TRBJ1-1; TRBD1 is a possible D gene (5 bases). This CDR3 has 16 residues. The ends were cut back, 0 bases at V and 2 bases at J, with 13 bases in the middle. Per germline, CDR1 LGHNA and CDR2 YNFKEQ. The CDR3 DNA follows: TGTGCCAGCAGCCAAGAGTCAGGGCATCTTAACACTGAAGCTTTCTTT. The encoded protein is CASSQESGHLNTEAFF.

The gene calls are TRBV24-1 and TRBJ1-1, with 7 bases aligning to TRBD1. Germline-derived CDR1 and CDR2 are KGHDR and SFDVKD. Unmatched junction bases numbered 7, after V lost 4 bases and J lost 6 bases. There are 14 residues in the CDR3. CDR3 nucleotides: TGTGCCACCAGTGACCCACAGGGGTGGGCTGAAGCTTTCTTT. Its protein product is CATSDPQGWAEAFF.

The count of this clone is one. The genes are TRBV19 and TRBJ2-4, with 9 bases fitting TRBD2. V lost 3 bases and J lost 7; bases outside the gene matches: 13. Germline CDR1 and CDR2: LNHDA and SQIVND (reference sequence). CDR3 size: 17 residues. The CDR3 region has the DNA TGTGCCAGTAGTATGGGATCGCGCGGGAGGGCCGGGAACATTCAGTACTTC. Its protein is CASSMGSRGRAGNIQYF.

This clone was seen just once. DNA of the CDR3: TGTGCCAGCAGTCCCTGGACAGGGAACTATGGCTACACCTTC. Translated: CASSPWTGNYGYTF. The chain links TRBV27 to TRBJ1-2; TRBD1 aligns across 8 bases. Germline values: CDR1 MNHEY, CDR2 SMNVEV (reference sequence). Trimming cost V 5 bases and J 2 bases; bases outside gene matches: 4. This CDR3 is built from 14 residues.

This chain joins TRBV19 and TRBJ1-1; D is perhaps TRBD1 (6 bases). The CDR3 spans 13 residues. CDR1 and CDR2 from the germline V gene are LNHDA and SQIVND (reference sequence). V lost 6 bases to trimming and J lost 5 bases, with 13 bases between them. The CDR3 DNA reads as TGTGCCAGTAGCAACCACCAGGGGACTGAAGCTTTCTTT. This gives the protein CASSNHQGTEAFF.

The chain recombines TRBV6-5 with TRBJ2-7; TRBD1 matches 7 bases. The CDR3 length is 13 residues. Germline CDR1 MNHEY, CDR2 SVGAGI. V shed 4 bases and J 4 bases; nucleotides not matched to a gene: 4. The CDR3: CASSLDRKYEQYF. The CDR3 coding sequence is TGTGCCAGCAGTTTGGACAGGAAATACGAGCAGTACTTC.

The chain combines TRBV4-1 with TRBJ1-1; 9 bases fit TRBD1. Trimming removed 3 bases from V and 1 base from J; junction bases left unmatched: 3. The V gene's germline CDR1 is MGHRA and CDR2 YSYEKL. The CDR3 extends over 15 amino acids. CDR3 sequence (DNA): TGCGCCAGCAGCCACGGACAGGGGACGAACACTGAAGCTTTCTTT. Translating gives CASSHGQGTNTEAFF.

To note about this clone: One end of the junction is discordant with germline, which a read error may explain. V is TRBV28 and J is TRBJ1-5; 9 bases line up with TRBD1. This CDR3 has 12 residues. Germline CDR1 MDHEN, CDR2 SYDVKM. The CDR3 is CFTGDRVQPQHF. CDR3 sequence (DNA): TGCTTCACAGGGGACAGGGTTCAGCCCCAGCATTTT.

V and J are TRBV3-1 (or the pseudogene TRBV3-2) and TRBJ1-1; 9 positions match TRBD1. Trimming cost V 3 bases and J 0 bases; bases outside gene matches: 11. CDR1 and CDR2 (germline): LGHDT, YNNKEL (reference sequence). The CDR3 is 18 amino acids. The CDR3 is CASSHNPGQGAMNTEAFF. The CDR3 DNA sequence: TGTGCCAGCAGCCACAATCCGGGACAGGGCGCGATGAACACTGAAGCTTTCTTT.

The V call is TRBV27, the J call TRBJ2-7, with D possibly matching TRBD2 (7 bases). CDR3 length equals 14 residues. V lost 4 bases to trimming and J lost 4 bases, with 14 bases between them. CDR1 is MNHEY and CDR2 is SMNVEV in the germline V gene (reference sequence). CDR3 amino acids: CASSWGGPQYEQYF. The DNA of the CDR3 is TGTGCCAGCAGTTGGGGGGGGCCACAGTACGAGCAGTACTTC.

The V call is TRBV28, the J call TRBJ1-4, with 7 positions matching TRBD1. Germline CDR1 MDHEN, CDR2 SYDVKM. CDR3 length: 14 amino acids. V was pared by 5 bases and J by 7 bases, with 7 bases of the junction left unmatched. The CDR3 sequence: CASSLSGGPEKLFF. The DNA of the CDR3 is TGTGCCAGCAGTCTTTCAGGGGGACCTGAAAAACTGTTTTTT.

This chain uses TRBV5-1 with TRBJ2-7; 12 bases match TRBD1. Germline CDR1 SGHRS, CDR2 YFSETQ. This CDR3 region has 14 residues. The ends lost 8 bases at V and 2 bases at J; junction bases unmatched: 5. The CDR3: CASSGTGGPYEQYF. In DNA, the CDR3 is TGCGCCAGTTCCGGGACAGGGGGCCCCTACGAGCAGTACTTC.

For the CDR3, the DNA is TGTGCCAGTGGGGACACCACTCAGCCCCAGCATTTT. Translation gives CASGDTTQPQHF. The gene calls are TRBV19 and TRBJ1-5; possible D gene TRBD1, 6 bases. Looked up from germline, CDR1 is LNHDA and CDR2 is SQIVND (reference sequence). This CDR3 region has 12 residues. With 8 bases removed from V and 6 bases from J, the gap between germline ends came to 11 bases.

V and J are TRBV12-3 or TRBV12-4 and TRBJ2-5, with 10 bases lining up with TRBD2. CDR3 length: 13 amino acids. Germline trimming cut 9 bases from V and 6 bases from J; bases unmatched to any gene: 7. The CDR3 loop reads CASGVAGGKTQYF. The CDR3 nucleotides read TGTGCCAGTGGGGTAGCGGGAGGAAAGACCCAGTACTTC.

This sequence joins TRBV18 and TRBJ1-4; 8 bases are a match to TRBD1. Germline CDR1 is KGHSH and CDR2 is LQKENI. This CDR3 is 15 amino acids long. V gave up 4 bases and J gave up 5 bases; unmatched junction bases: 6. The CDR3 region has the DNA TGTGCCAGCTCACGAGGACAGGGTGGAAATGAAAAACTGTTTTTT. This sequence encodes CASSRGQGGNEKLFF. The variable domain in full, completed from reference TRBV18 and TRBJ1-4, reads NAGVMQNPRHLVRRRGQEARLRCSPMKGHSHVYWYRQLPEEGLKFMVYLQKENIIDESGMPKERFSAEFPKEGPSILRIQQVVRGDSAAYFCASSRGQGGNEKLFFGSGTQLSVL.

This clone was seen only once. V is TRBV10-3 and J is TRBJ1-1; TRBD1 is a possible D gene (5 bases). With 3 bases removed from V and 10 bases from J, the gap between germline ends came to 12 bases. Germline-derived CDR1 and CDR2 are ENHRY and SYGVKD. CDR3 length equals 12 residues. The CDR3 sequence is CAISEGDLRAFF. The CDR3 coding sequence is TGTGCCATCAGTGAAGGGGACTTGAGAGCTTTCTTT.

The CDR3 region is CASSPQLRAGELFF. The CDR3 DNA is TGTGCCAGCAGCCCCCAACTCCGCGCCGGGGAGCTGTTTTTT. This chain joins TRBV9 and TRBJ2-2; D uncertain. The CDR3 contains 14 residues. V was trimmed by 4 bases and J by 6 bases, leaving 13 bases between them. The germline V gene encodes CDR1 SGDLS and CDR2 YYNGEE.

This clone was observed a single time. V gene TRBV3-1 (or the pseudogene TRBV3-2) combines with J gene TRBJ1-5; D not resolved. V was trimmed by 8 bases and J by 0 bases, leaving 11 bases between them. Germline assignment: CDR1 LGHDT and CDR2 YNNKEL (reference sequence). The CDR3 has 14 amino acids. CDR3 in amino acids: CASRMSGSNQPQHF. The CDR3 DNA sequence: TGTGCCAGCCGCATGAGCGGTAGCAATCAGCCCCAGCATTTT.

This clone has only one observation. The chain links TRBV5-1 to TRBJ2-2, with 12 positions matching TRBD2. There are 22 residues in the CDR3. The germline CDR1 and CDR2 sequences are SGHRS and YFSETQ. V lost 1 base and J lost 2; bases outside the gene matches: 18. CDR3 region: CASSLTGAQRGLAGGNTGELFF. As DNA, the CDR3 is TGCGCCAGCAGCTTGACCGGGGCCCAGAGGGGACTAGCGGGTGGCAACACCGGGGAGCTGTTTTTT.

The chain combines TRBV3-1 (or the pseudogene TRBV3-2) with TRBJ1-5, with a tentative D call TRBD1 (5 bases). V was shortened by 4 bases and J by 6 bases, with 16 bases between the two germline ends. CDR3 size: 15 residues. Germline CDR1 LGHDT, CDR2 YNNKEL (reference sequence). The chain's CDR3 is CASSPSRDFIQPQHF. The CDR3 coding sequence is TGTGCCAGCAGCCCCTCCCGGGACTTTATTCAGCCCCAGCATTTT.

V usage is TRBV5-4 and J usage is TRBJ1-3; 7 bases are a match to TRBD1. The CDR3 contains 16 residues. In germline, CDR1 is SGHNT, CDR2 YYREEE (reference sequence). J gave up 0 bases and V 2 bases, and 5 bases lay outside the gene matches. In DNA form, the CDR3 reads TGTGCCAGCAGCTTTGGACAGGCGTCCTCTGGAAACACCATATATTTT. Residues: CASSFGQASSGNTIYF. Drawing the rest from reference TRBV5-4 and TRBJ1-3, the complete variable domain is ETGVTQSPTHLIKTRGQQVTLRCSSQSGHNTVSWYQQALGQGPQFIFQYYREEENGRGNFPPRFSGLQFPNYSSELNVNALELDDSALYLCASSFGQASSGNTIYFGEGSWLTVV.

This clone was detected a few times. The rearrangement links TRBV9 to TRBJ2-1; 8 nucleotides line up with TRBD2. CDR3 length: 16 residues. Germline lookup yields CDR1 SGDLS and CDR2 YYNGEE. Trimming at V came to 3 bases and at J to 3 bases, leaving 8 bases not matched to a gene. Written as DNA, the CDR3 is TGTGCCAGCAGCGCTTTCCCGGGGGGGCTCTACAATGAGCAGTTCTTC. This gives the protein CASSAFPGGLYNEQFF.

CDR3 protein: CASSRFEGEGYTF. CDR3 bases: TGTGCCAGCAGCCGATTTGAGGGGGAGGGCTACACCTTC. The chain employs TRBV3-1 (or the pseudogene TRBV3-2) and TRBJ1-2, with D possibly matching TRBD1 (6 bases). This CDR3 is 13 amino acids long. V lost 4 bases to trimming and J lost 8 bases, with 14 bases between them. In germline, CDR1 is LGHDT, CDR2 YNNKEL (reference sequence).

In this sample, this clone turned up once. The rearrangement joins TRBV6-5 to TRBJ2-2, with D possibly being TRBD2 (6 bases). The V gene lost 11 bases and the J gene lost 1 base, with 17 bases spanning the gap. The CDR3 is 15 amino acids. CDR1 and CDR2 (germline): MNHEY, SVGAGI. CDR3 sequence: CAVTTRGKNTGELFF. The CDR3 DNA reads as TGTGCCGTCACCACTCGGGGGAAGAACACCGGGGAGCTGTTTTTT.

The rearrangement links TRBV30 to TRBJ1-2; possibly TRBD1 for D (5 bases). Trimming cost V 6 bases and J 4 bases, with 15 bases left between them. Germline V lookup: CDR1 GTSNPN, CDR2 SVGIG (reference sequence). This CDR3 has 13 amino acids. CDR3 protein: CACQTRQPYGYTF. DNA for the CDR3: TGTGCCTGTCAGACTCGACAGCCCTATGGCTACACCTTC.

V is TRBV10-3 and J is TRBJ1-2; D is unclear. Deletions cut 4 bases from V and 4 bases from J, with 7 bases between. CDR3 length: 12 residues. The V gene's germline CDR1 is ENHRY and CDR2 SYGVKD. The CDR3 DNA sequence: TGTGCCATCAGTGCACTCATCTATGGCTACACCTTC. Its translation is CAISALIYGYTF.

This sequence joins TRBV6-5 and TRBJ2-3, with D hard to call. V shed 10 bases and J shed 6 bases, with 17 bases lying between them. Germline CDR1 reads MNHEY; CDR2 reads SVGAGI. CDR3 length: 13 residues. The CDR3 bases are TGTGCCACCATACAACCGCCCTCCGATACGCAGTATTTT. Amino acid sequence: CATIQPPSDTQYF.

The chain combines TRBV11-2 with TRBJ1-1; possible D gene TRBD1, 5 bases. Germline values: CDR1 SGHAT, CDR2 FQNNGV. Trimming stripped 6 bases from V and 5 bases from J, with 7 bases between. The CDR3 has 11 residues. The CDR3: CASRGGTEAFF. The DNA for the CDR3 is TGTGCCAGCAGGGGGGGTACTGAAGCTTTCTTT.

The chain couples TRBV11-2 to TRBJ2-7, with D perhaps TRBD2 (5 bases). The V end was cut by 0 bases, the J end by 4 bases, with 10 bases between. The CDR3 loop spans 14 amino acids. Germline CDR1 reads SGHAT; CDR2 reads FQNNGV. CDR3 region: CASSLEGGPYEQYF. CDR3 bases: TGTGCCAGCAGCTTAGAAGGAGGCCCTTACGAGCAGTACTTC. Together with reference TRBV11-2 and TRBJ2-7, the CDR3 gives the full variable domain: EAGVAQSPRYKIIEKRQSVAFWCNPISGHATLYWYQQILGQGPKLLIQFQNNGVVDDSQLPKDRFSAERLKGVDSTLKIQPAKLEDSAVYLCASSLEGGPYEQYFGPGTRLTVT.

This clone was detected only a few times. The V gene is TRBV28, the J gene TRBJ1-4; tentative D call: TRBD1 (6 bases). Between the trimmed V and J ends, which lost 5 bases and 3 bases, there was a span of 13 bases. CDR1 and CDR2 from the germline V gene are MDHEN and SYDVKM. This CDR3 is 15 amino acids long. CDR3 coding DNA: TGTGCCAGCAGTCTTAGGGGGTATGCTAATGAAAAACTGTTTTTT. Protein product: CASSLRGYANEKLFF.